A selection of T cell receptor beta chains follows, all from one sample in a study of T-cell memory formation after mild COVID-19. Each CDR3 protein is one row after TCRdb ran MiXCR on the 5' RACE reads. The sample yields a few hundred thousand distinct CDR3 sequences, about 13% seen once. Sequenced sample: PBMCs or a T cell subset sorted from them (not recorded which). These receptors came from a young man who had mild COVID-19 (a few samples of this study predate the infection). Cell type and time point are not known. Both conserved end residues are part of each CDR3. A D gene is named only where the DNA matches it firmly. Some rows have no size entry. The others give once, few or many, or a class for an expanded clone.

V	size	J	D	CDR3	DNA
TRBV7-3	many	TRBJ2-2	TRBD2	CASSPLAGGAGELFF	TGTGCCAGCAGTCCCCTAGCGGGGGGGGCCGGGGAGCTGTTTTTT
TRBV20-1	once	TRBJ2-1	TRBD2	CSARDWGGIGNEQFF	TGCAGTGCTAGAGATTGGGGAGGGATAGGCAATGAGCAGTTCTTC
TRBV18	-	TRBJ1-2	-	CASQGRLTNYGYTF	TGTGCCAGCCAGGGACGGCTTACTAACTATGGCTACACCTTC
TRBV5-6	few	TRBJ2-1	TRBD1	CASSTIRDRVGEQFF	TGTGCCAGCAGCACTATCCGGGACAGGGTTGGCGAGCAGTTCTTC
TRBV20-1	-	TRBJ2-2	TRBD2	CSARTSGGVELFF	TGCAGTGCTAGGACTAGCGGGGGGGTAGAGCTGTTTTTT
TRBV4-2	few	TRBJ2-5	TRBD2	CASSQLLAGDETQYF	TGTGCCAGCAGCCAGCTATTAGCGGGGGATGAGACCCAGTACTTC
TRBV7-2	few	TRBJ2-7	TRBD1	CASSSGQGFYEQYF	TGTGCCAGCAGCTCGGGACAGGGTTTCTACGAGCAGTACTTC
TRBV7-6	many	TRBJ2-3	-	CASSLVGGPDTQYF	TGTGCCAGCAGCTTAGTTGGAGGGCCAGATACGCAGTATTTT
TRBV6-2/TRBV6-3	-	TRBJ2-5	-	CASSDGWIQETQYF	TGTGCCAGCAGTGACGGTTGGATCCAAGAGACCCAGTACTTC
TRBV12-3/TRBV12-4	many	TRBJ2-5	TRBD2	CASSFPGGEETQYF	TGTGCCAGCAGTTTTCCGGGGGGGGAGGAGACCCAGTACTTC
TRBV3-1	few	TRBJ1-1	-	CASSQVGPLEAFF	TGTGCCAGCAGCCAAGTCGGCCCCCTTGAAGCTTTCTTT
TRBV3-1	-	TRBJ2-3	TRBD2	CASSPEGLAGGSWGQYF	TGTGCCAGCAGCCCAGAGGGGCTAGCGGGGGGGTCTTGGGGGCAGTATTTT
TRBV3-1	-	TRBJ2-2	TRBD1	CASRGQGARNTGELFF	TGTGCCAGCAGAGGACAGGGGGCACGTAACACCGGGGAGCTGTTTTTT
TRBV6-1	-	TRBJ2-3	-	CASRGTTGSTQYF	TGTGCCAGCAGGGGGACCACAGGGAGTACGCAGTATTTT
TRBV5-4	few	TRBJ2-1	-	CASSLAAGDEQFF	TGTGCCAGCAGCTTGGCCGCAGGGGATGAGCAGTTCTTC
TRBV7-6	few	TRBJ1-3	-	CASSEEVNSGNTIYF	TGTGCCAGCAGTGAGGAGGTGAACTCTGGAAACACCATATATTTT
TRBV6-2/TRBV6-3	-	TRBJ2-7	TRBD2	CASSYTPGTSQSSYEQYF	TGTGCCAGCAGTTACACCCCTGGGACTAGCCAAAGCTCCTACGAGCAGTACTTC
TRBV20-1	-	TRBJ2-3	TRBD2	CSAGPPGLAGVTDTQYF	TGCAGTGCTGGCCCCCCAGGACTAGCGGGGGTCACAGATACGCAGTATTTT
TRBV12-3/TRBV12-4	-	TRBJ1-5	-	CASSHNREQQPQHF	TGTGCCAGCAGTCATAACAGGGAACAACAGCCCCAGCATTTT
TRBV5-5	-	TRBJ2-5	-	CASSGSGSTYQETQYF	TGTGCCAGCAGCGGATCCGGGTCCACGTACCAAGAGACCCAGTACTTC
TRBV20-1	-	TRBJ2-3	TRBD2	CSASGITDTQYF	TGCAGTGCGAGCGGGATTACAGATACGCAGTATTTT
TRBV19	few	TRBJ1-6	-	CASSPTRSYNSPLHF	TGTGCCAGTAGCCCGACCAGGTCCTATAATTCACCCCTCCACTTT
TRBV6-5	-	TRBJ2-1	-	CASSYHKLNEQFF	TGTGCCAGCAGTTACCATAAGCTGAATGAGCAGTTCTTC
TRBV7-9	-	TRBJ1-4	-	CASSTWTVGEKLFF	TGTGCCAGCAGCACCTGGACAGTGGGCGAAAAACTGTTTTTT
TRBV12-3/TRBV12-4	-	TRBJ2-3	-	CASSFRGPGDTQYF	TGTGCCAGCAGTTTCCGGGGGCCTGGAGATACGCAGTATTTT
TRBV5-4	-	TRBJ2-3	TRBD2	CASSFSGLAGGQADTQYF	TGTGCCAGCTCGTTCTCGGGACTAGCGGGGGGGCAGGCAGATACGCAGTATTTT
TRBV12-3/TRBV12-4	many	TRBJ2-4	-	CASSPGTVKNIQYF	TGTGCCAGCAGCCCGGGGACTGTCAAAAACATTCAGTACTTC
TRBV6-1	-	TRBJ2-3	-	CASSERAARTDTQYF	TGTGCCAGCAGTGAAAGGGCAGCCCGCACAGATACGCAGTATTTT
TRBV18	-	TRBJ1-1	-	CASSPNEMQNTEAFF	TGTGCCAGCTCACCAAATGAGATGCAAAACACTGAAGCTTTCTTT
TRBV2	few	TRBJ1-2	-	CASSSGPPGTGYGYTF	TGTGCCAGCAGTAGCGGGCCTCCAGGGACGGGATATGGCTACACCTTC
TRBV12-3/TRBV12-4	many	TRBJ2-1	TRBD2	CASLGTSGGSEQFF	TGTGCCAGCCTAGGGACTAGCGGGGGGAGTGAGCAGTTCTTC
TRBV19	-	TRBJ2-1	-	CASSIGRGSEQFF	TGTGCCAGTAGTATAGGTAGGGGGTCTGAGCAGTTCTTC
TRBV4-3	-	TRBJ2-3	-	CASSQQLASTDTQYF	TGCGCCAGCAGCCAGCAACTAGCAAGCACAGATACGCAGTATTTT
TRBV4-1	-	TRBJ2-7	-	CASSQPRQGGMGYEQYF	TGCGCCAGCAGCCAACCTCGGCAGGGGGGAATGGGCTACGAGCAGTACTTC
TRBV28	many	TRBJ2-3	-	CASRRSTDTQYF	TGTGCCAGCAGACGCAGCACAGATACGCAGTATTTT
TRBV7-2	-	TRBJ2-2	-	CASSLSGHPTGELFF	TGTGCCAGCAGCTTATCTGGACACCCGACCGGGGAGCTGTTTTTT
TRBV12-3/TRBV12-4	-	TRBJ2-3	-	CASSFPGGSTDTQYF	TGTGCCAGCAGTTTCCCCGGGGGATCCACAGATACGCAGTATTTT
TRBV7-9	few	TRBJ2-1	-	CASSYLSGYNEQFF	TGTGCCAGCAGCTACCTTTCAGGCTACAATGAGCAGTTCTTC
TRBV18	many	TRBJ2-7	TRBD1	CASSIGTVTNEQYF	TGTGCCAGCTCAATCGGGACAGTGACCAACGAGCAGTACTTC
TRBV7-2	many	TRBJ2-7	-	CASSTSSYEQYF	TGTGCCAGCAGCACGAGCTCCTACGAGCAGTACTTC
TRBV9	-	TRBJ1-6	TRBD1	CASSPRTGGIYNSPLHF	TGTGCCAGCAGCCCCCGGACAGGGGGAATCTATAATTCACCCCTCCACTTT
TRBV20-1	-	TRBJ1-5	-	CSAREPGALGPQHF	TGCAGTGCTAGAGAACCGGGGGCCCTTGGACCCCAGCATTTT
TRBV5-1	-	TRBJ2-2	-	CASSLPGLSSGELFF	TGCGCCAGCAGCTTACCGGGACTCTCGAGTGGGGAGCTGTTTTTT
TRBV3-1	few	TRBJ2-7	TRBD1	CASSSYPRTGGVYEQYF	TGTGCCAGCAGCTCCTACCCAAGGACAGGGGGCGTATACGAGCAGTACTTC
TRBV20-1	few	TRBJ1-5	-	CSASPRVGSNQPQHF	TGCAGTGCCAGCCCCAGGGTCGGGAGCAATCAGCCCCAGCATTTT
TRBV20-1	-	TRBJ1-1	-	CSASNRGRGRMNTEAFF	TGCAGTGCCTCAAATAGGGGCAGGGGAAGGATGAACACTGAAGCTTTCTTT